This note documents a single T cell receptor (beta chain) sequence. The V and J ends lost 9 bases and 5 bases, in that order; junction bases with no gene match: 7. The CDR3 length is 13 residues. From germline, CDR1 is MNHEY and CDR2 SMNVEV (reference sequence). This specimen belongs to a study of blood T cell repertoires in COVID-19. Across the whole study: Italy, Spain and the United States were the sources of the convalescent and acute COVID-19 samples.

Living in about two dozen US areas, the participants were between roughly 18 and 90 years of age. Participants reported their clinical history, and cohort assignment relied on those reports. How the authors handled the data: How many nucleated cells were present was estimated from reference gene primer amplification. Some clones are missing from TCRdb's copy, which holds only in-frame ones; the method was immunoSEQ multiplex PCR. V, J and clone size derive from that table, while D and trimming were established from the DNA sequence. The sample holds about 240,000 clones, approximately 90% seen once.

The chain is built from TRBV27 and TRBJ1-5, with 7 positions matching TRBD1. The source material was PBMCs or T cells enriched from blood (not recorded which). The sequence came from a man aged 40-50 years who had recovered from COVID-19. The CDR3 nucleotides read TGTGCCAGAGACCGGGACAGTGATCAGCCCCAGCATTTT. Translated, it gives CARDRDSDQPQHF.